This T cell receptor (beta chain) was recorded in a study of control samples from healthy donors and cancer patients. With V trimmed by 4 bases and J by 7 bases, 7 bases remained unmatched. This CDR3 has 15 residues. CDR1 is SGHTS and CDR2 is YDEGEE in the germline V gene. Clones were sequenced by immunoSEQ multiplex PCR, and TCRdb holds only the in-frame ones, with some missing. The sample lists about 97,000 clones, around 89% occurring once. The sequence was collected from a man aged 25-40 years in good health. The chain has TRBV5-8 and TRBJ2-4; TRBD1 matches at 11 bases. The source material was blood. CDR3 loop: CASSLPGQGANIQYF. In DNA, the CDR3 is TGTGCCAGCAGCCTCCCCGGACAGGGGGCGAACATTCAGTACTTC.